These T cell receptor beta chains were read from a single sample in a study of T cell responses to AZD1222 COVID-19 vaccine. Only in-frame clones appear in the TCRdb table, and some are missing; sequencing was by immunoSEQ multiplex PCR. The repertoire consists of around 88,000 clones, with 88% occurring once and the leading ten covering about a tenth. The specimen comprised peripheral blood, sampled on day 0 of MenACWY control vaccination. These TCRs come from an adult in good health. Both conserved end residues are part of each CDR3. Each record gives: D gene, V gene, clone size, J gene, CDR3 protein, CDR3 DNA. D genes are given only for firm matches. Not every row has a clone size; where given, it reads once, few, many or a size class.

TRBD1	TRBV6-5	-	TRBJ2-2	CAGSNGQGAGGELFF	TGTGCCGGCAGTAACGGACAGGGGGCCGGCGGGGAGCTGTTTTTT
-	TRBV6-5	-	TRBJ1-3	CASSYSGESGNTIYF	TGTGCCAGCAGTTACTCAGGGGAATCTGGAAACACCATATATTTT
TRBD2	TRBV7-6	-	TRBJ2-5	CASSHGGFQETQYF	TGTGCCAGCAGTCACGGGGGGTTCCAAGAGACCCAGTACTTC
TRBD1	TRBV7-3	many	TRBJ1-6	CASSQGGQVFTPLHF	TGTGCCAGCAGCCAGGGGGGACAGGTCTTTACACCCCTCCACTTT
TRBD1	TRBV19	-	TRBJ1-1	CASSIGTGKNTEAFF	TGTGCCAGTAGTATTGGGACAGGGAAGAACACTGAAGCTTTCTTT
-	TRBV28	-	TRBJ2-7	CASSLAVEAYEQYF	TGTGCCAGCAGTTTAGCAGTGGAGGCCTACGAGCAGTACTTC
-	TRBV7-8	-	TRBJ2-3	CASSQGQGWGDTQYF	TGTGCCAGCAGCCAAGGGCAGGGCTGGGGGGATACGCAGTATTTT
-	TRBV4-1	-	TRBJ1-6	CASSQEGTRDSPLHF	TGCGCCAGCAGCCAAGAAGGGACGAGAGATTCACCCCTCCACTTT
TRBD1	TRBV5-1	-	TRBJ1-1	CASSHPTYPTGANTEAFF	TGCGCCAGCAGCCATCCGACATACCCGACAGGGGCGAACACTGAAGCTTTCTTT
TRBD1	TRBV13	-	TRBJ1-5	CASSLRGQARGGQPQHF	TGTGCCAGCAGCTTAAGGGGGCAAGCCAGGGGCGGTCAGCCCCAGCATTTT
-	TRBV6-5	-	TRBJ2-7	CASGFGEQYF	TGTGCCAGCGGTTTTGGCGAGCAGTACTTC